Following are 3 T cell receptor beta chains from one sample sequenced in a study of long-term antiretroviral therapy in people with HIV. Researchers ran immunoSEQ v3.0 at survey level. The repertoire was sequenced with immunoSEQ multiplex PCR; TCRdb's copy has only in-frame clones and lacks some. This table holds under 20,000 clones, about nine tenths found once. The sequencing here drew on unsorted PBMCs, taken 3 years after starting antiretroviral therapy. The receptors here all came from a man in his forties or fifties with HIV.

This rearrangement joins TRBV7-9 to TRBJ2-3; 11 bases line up with TRBD2. The germline V gene has CDR1 SEHNR and CDR2 FQNEAQ (reference sequence). The trim removed 4 bases at V and 4 bases at J, leaving 4 bases unmatched. The CDR3 spans 15 residues. CDR3 in amino acids: CASSSMGLAADTQYF. The CDR3 bases are TGTGCCAGCAGCTCGATGGGACTAGCGGCAGATACGCAGTATTTT.

The J gene is TRBJ2-3, the V gene TRBV5-4, with 9 bases aligning to TRBD2. The ends lost 2 bases at V and 4 bases at J; junction bases unmatched: 5. The CDR3 extends over 15 amino acids. The germline V gene encodes CDR1 SGHNT and CDR2 YYREEE (reference sequence). The DNA of the CDR3 is TGTGCCAGCAGCTTCTGGGCGGGGGGGCCAGATACGCAGTATTTT. Protein product: CASSFWAGGPDTQYF.

The J gene is TRBJ1-3, the V gene TRBV5-1; TRBD1 might be the D (6 bases). V dropped 4 bases and J dropped 2 bases, with 16 bases sitting between them. The germline CDR1 and CDR2 sequences are SGHRS and YFSETQ. The CDR3 totals 16 residues. CDR3 region: CASSVDSALTGNTIYF. CDR3 in DNA: TGCGCCAGCAGCGTGGACAGCGCCTTGACTGGAAACACCATATATTTT.